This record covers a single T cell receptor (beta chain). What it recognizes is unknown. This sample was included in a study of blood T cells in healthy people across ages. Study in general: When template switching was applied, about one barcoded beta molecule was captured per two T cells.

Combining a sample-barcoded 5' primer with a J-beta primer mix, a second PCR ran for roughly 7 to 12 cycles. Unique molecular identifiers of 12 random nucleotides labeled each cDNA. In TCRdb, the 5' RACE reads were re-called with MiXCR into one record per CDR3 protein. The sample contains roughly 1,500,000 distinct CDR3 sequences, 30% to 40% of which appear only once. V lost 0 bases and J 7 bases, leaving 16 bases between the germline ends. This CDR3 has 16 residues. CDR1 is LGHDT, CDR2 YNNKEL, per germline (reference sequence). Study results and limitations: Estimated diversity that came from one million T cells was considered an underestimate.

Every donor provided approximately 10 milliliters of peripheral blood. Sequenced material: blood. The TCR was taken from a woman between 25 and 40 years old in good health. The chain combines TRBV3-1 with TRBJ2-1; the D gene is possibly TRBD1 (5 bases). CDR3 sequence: CASSQDRGQPTNEQFF. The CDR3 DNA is TGTGCCAGCAGCCAAGATAGAGGACAACCGACGAATGAGCAGTTCTTC.